This passage covers 22 T cell receptor beta chains from one sample sequenced in a study of blood T cell repertoires in COVID-19. Profiling relied on immunoSEQ multiplex PCR, and the TCRdb table lists in-frame clones only, not all of them. The sample includes 75,000 to 80,000 clones, less than 90% of them seen just once. Sequences were obtained from peripheral blood. Receptors originate from a human donor in a cohort sampled during active COVID-19.

The gene calls are TRBV27 and TRBJ2-6; D uncertain. The V end lost 5 bases, the J end lost 2 bases, and 7 bases lay between the germline ends. Germline V gene data show CDR1 as MNHEY and CDR2 as SMNVEV (reference sequence). CDR3 length: 14 amino acids. The CDR3 bases are TGTGCCAGCAGTGGGCTTACTGGGGCCAACGTCCTGACTTTC. Its translation: CASSGLTGANVLTF.

The CDR3 DNA follows: TGTGCCAGCAGTCCCGAAGTGAGCAATGAGCAGTTCTTC. It codes for CASSPEVSNEQFF. The chain employs TRBV6-4 and TRBJ2-1; D uncertain. Looked up from germline, CDR1 is MRHNA and CDR2 is SNTAGT. This CDR3 spans 13 amino acids. V gave up 5 bases and J gave up 6 bases, with 11 bases separating them.

J is TRBJ2-7 and V is TRBV27, with TRBD1 matching over 7 bases. The CDR3 contains 16 residues. Germline lookup yields CDR1 MNHEY and CDR2 SMNVEV (reference sequence). V lost 5 bases to trimming and J lost 0 bases; unmatched junction nucleotides: 10. The CDR3 loop is CASSPTLQGSSYEQYF. The CDR3 DNA is TGTGCCAGCAGTCCCACCCTACAGGGGAGCTCCTACGAGCAGTACTTC.

V usage is TRBV5-1 and J usage is TRBJ2-2; 9 nucleotides match TRBD2. The junction had 8 bases not matched to a gene; V was cut back by 6 bases and J by 5 bases. The V gene's germline CDR1 is SGHRS and CDR2 YFSETQ. The length of the CDR3 is 15 residues. The CDR3 nucleotides read TGCGCCAGCACCATGGCGGGGGGGCGTACCGGGGAGCTGTTTTTT. The encoded protein is CASTMAGGRTGELFF.

J is TRBJ1-4 and V is TRBV18; a weak D match, TRBD1 (6 bases). The CDR3 runs to 16 residues. V was shortened by 3 bases and J by 8 bases, with 19 bases between the two germline ends. Germline V lookup: CDR1 KGHSH, CDR2 LQKENI. The DNA of the CDR3 is TGTGCCAGCTCACCGAGAGGGGCAGCAGGGGACGAAAAACTGTTTTTT. Encoded protein: CASSPRGAAGDEKLFF.

The rearrangement links TRBV7-2 to TRBJ2-2; 10 bases line up with TRBD2. V lost 5 bases to trimming and J lost 2 bases; unmatched junction nucleotides: 5. The CDR3 has 16 amino acids. From germline, CDR1 is SGHTA and CDR2 FQGNSA. CDR3 loop: CASSPSGRGNTGELFF. The CDR3 nucleotides read TGTGCCAGCAGCCCTAGCGGGAGAGGAAACACCGGGGAGCTGTTTTTT.

The chain joins TRBV28 to TRBJ1-2; 8 positions match TRBD1. The CDR3 is 13 residues long. CDR1 and CDR2 (germline): MDHEN, SYDVKM. V shed 2 bases and J 8 bases; nucleotides not matched to a gene: 4. DNA of the CDR3: TGTGCCAGCAGTTTACAGGGGGCGCGAGGCTACACCTTC. It specifies CASSLQGARGYTF.

The chain employs TRBV27 and TRBJ2-7, with D tentatively TRBD2 (6 bases). The CDR3 is 16 amino acids. Trimming removed 0 bases from V and 2 bases from J, with 14 bases in between. Germline CDR1 MNHEY, CDR2 SMNVEV (reference sequence). CDR3 sequence: CASSLSITSSTYEQYF. The CDR3, as DNA: TGTGCCAGCAGTTTATCGATAACTAGCTCTACCTACGAGCAGTACTTC.

The chain carries TRBV9 and TRBJ2-7; no firm D call. CDR1 and CDR2 from the germline V gene are SGDLS and YYNGEE. The CDR3 runs to 15 residues. Trimming left V 2 bases short and J 1 base short, with 13 bases between. The CDR3 reads CASSVAAAPSYEQYF. The CDR3 DNA is TGTGCCAGCAGCGTGGCGGCCGCTCCTTCCTACGAGCAGTACTTC.

The V gene is TRBV5-1, the J gene TRBJ1-5; maybe TRBD1 (6 bases). Per germline, CDR1 SGHRS and CDR2 YFSETQ. Trimming removed 0 bases from V and 4 bases from J, with 11 bases in between. The length of the CDR3 is 15 residues. The CDR3 DNA is TGCGCCAGCAGCTTGGACCCGCAGGGGAATCAGCCCCAGCATTTT. As protein: CASSLDPQGNQPQHF.

V and J are TRBV5-1 and TRBJ2-2; tentatively, D is TRBD1 (6 bases). CDR3 length: 15 amino acids. V was shortened by 2 bases and J by 4 bases, with 12 bases between the two germline ends. Germline CDR1 is SGHRS and CDR2 is YFSETQ. CDR3 nucleotides: TGCGCCAGCAGCTTCGGGACACCTAGCACCGGGGAGCTGTTTTTT. Its translation: CASSFGTPSTGELFF.

The V and J genes are TRBV7-8 and TRBJ2-7; 15 bases agree with TRBD2. The CDR3 totals 19 residues. In germline, CDR1 is SGHVS, CDR2 FQNEAQ. With V trimmed by 5 bases and J by 6 bases, 17 bases remained unmatched. CDR3 loop: CASSPSWGTSGRRESEQYF. CDR3 bases: TGTGCCAGCAGCCCTAGTTGGGGGACTAGCGGGAGGAGGGAGTCCGAGCAGTACTTC.

The chain is built from TRBV20-1 and TRBJ2-3, with 9 positions matching TRBD2. The J segment lost 1 base and the V segment lost 3 bases, leaving 8 bases of the junction unmatched. Germline values: CDR1 DFQATT, CDR2 SNEGSKA (reference sequence). This CDR3 comprises 16 residues. The CDR3, as DNA: TGCAGTGCTAGTTGGCTAGCGGGATCGGGCACAGATACGCAGTATTTT. It encodes CSASWLAGSGTDTQYF.

V and J are TRBV28 and TRBJ2-1; no firm D call. Germline V CDR1 and CDR2: MDHEN, SYDVKM. The CDR3 spans 11 residues. Trimming pared 8 bases from V and 15 bases from J, leaving 17 bases between. CDR3 residues: CASGKDRGGFF. DNA for the CDR3: TGTGCCAGCGGAAAAGACCGCGGCGGGTTCTTC.

This clone was recorded once. This chain uses TRBV27 with TRBJ1-2; no reliable D call. The V gene's germline CDR1 is MNHEY and CDR2 SMNVEV (reference sequence). This CDR3 comprises 13 residues. The V and J ends lost 5 bases and 3 bases respectively, with 10 bases between them. In DNA, the CDR3 is TGTGCCAGCAGTCCGACGGCGGACTATGGCTACACCTTC. Its translation is CASSPTADYGYTF.

This sequence joins TRBV7-2 and TRBJ1-2; 7 bases align to TRBD1. This CDR3 spans 14 amino acids. Trimming removed 0 bases from V and 4 bases from J; junction bases left unmatched: 2. In germline, CDR1 is SGHTA, CDR2 FQGNSA. DNA of the CDR3: TGTGCCAGCAGCTTAGCTGGGACAGTCTATGGCTACACCTTC. It codes for CASSLAGTVYGYTF.

V and J are TRBV6-1 and TRBJ1-5; 8 bases align to TRBD1. The length of the CDR3 is 18 residues. CDR1 is MNHNS, CDR2 SASEGT, per germline. The trim removed 4 bases at V and 4 bases at J, leaving 15 bases unmatched. In DNA, the CDR3 is TGTGCCAGCAGTGGGCCTTCGGGACAGGCGACGGAAAATCAGCCCCAGCATTTT. Protein: CASSGPSGQATENQPQHF.

The rearrangement links TRBV5-8 to TRBJ2-7; D might be TRBD2 (6 bases). The germline V gene encodes CDR1 SGHTS and CDR2 YDEGEE. Trimming shortened V by 1 base and J by 0 bases, and 26 bases separated the two germline ends. The length of the CDR3 is 20 residues. CDR3 residues: CASSLLAWGLRLGTSYEQYF. CDR3 nucleotides: TGTGCCAGCAGCTTGTTGGCTTGGGGCCTCCGACTAGGGACCTCCTACGAGCAGTACTTC.

The V gene is TRBV5-1, the J gene TRBJ1-1; D might be TRBD1 (5 bases). V lost 5 bases and J 2 bases, leaving 10 bases between the germline ends. Per germline, CDR1 SGHRS and CDR2 YFSETQ. CDR3 size: 13 residues. The CDR3 region has the DNA TGCGCCAGCAGAACCACAGGAAACACTGAAGCTTTCTTT. This gives the protein CASRTTGNTEAFF.

This chain links TRBV9 with TRBJ2-3; no firm D call. The germline V gene has CDR1 SGDLS and CDR2 YYNGEE. The CDR3 totals 12 residues. V lost 4 bases to trimming and J lost 1 base, with 4 bases between them. CDR3 sequence: CASSFGTDTQYF. The CDR3 DNA reads as TGTGCCAGCAGCTTCGGCACAGATACGCAGTATTTT.

The chain's CDR3 is CASSLGQIEEKLFF. In nucleotides, the CDR3 is TGTGCCAGCAGCTTAGGACAGATAGAGGAAAAACTGTTTTTT. J is TRBJ1-4 and V is TRBV11-2, with D perhaps TRBD1 (5 bases). CDR1 and CDR2 from the germline V gene are SGHAT and FQNNGV. V lost 1 base and J 8 bases, leaving 11 bases between the germline ends. The CDR3 is made up of 14 amino acids.

The V and J genes are TRBV19 and TRBJ2-3, with D possibly being TRBD1 (6 bases). Germline V gene sequence: CDR1 LNHDA, CDR2 SQIVND (reference sequence). Trimming removed 5 bases from V and 3 bases from J, with 15 bases in between. The CDR3 has 15 residues. The CDR3 reads CASSRRQEMTDTQYF. CDR3 coding DNA: TGTGCCAGTAGTCGACGACAGGAGATGACAGATACGCAGTATTTT.